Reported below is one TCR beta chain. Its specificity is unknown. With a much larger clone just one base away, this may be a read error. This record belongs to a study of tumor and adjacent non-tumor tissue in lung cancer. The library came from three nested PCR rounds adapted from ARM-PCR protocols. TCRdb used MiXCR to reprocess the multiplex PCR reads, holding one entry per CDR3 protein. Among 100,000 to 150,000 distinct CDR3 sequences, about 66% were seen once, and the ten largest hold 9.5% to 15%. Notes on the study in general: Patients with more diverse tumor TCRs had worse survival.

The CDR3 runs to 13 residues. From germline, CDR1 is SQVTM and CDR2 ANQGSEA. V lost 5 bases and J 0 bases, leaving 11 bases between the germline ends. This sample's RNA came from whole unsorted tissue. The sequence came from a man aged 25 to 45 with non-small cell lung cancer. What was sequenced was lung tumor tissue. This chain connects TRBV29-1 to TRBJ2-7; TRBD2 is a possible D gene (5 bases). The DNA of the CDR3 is TGCAGCGTTACCGCGGGCCTCTCCTACGAGCAGTACTTC. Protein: CSVTAGLSYEQYF.